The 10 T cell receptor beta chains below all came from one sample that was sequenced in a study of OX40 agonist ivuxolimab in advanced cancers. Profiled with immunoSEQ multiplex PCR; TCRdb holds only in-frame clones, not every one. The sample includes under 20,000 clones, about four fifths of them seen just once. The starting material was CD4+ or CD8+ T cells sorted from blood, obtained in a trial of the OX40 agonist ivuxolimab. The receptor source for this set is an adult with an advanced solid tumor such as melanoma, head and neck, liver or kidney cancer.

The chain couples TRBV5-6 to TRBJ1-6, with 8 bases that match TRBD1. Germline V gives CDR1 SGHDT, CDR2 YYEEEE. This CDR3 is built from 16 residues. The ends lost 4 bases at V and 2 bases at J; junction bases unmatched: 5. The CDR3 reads CASSTDRGTYNSPLHF. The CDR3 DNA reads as TGTGCCAGCAGCACCGACAGGGGCACCTATAATTCACCCCTCCACTTT.

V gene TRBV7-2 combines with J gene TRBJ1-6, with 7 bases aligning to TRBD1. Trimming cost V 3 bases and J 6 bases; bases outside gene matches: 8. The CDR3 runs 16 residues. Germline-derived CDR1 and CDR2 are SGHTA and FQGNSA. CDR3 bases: TGTGCCAGCAGCTTGAACCGACCAGGGGGTAATTCACCCCTCCACTTT. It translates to CASSLNRPGGNSPLHF.

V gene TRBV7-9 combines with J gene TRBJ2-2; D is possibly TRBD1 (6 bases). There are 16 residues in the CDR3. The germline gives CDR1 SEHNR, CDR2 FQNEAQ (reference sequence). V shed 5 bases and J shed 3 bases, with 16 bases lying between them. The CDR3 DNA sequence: TGTGCCAGCAGCCACCTCGGGCGACAGGACACCGGGGAGCTGTTTTTT. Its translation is CASSHLGRQDTGELFF. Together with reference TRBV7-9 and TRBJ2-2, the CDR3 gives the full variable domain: DTGVSQNPRHKITKRGQNVTFRCDPISEHNRLYWYRQTLGQGPEFLTYFQNEAQLEKSRLLSDRFSAERPKGSFSTLEIQRTEQGDSAMYLCASSHLGRQDTGELFFGEGSRLTVL.

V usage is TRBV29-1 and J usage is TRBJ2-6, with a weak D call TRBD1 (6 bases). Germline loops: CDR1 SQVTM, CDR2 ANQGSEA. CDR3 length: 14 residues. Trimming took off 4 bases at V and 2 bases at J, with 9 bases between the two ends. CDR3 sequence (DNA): TGCAGCGTTGTCCCAGGGGCTGGGGCCAACGTCCTGACTTTC. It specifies CSVVPGAGANVLTF.

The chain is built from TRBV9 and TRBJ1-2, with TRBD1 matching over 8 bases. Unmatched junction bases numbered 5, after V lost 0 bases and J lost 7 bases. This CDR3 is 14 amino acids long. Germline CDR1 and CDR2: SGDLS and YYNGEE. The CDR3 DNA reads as TGTGCCAGCAGCGTAGGGCAGGGGGCGAGTGGCTACACCTTC. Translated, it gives CASSVGQGASGYTF.

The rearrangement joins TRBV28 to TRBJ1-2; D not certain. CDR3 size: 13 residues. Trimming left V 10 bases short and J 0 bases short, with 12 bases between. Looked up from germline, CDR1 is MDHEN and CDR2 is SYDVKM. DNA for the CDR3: TGTGCCACATCAGACGGAACTAACTATGGCTACACCTTC. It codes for CATSDGTNYGYTF.

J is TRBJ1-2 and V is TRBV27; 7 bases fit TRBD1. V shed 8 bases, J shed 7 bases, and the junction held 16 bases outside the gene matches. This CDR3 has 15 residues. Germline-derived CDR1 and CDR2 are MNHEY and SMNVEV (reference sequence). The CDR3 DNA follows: TGTGCCAGCCGGTCCGAAGGGGGCATCTGGGGTGGCTACACCTTC. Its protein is CASRSEGGIWGGYTF.

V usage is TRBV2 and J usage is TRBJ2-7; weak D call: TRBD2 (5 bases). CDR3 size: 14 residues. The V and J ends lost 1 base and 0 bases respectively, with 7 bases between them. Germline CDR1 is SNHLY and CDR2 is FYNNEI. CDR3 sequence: CASSEVLASYEQYF. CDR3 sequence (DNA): TGTGCCAGCAGTGAAGTGCTAGCCTCCTACGAGCAGTACTTC.

The CDR3 reads CASSDGPRSGNTIYF. The CDR3 DNA is TGTGCCAGCAGTGACGGACCTCGCTCTGGAAACACCATATATTTT. The rearrangement uses TRBV6-6 and TRBJ1-3, with D unresolved. With 5 bases removed from V and 0 bases from J, the gap between germline ends came to 11 bases. The CDR3 is made up of 15 amino acids. CDR1 is MNHNY, CDR2 SVGAGI, per germline (reference sequence).

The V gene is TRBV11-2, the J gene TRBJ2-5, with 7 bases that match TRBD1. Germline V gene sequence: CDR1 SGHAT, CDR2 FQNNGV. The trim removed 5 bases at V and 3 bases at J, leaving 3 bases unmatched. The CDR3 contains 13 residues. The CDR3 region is CASSLDREETQYF. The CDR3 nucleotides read TGTGCCAGCAGCCTTGACAGGGAAGAGACCCAGTACTTC.